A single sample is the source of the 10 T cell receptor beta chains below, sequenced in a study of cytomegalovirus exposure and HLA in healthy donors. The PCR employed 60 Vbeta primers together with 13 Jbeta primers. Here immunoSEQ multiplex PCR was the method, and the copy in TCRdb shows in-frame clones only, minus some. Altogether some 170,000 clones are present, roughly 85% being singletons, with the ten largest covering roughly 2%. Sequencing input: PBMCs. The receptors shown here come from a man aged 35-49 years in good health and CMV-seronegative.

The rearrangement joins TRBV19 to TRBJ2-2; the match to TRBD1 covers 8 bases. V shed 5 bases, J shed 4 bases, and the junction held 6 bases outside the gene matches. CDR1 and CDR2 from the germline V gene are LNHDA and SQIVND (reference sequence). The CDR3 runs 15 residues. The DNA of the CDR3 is TGTGCCAGTAGTGTCACAGGGGGTAGCACCGGGGAGCTGTTTTTT. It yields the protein CASSVTGGSTGELFF.

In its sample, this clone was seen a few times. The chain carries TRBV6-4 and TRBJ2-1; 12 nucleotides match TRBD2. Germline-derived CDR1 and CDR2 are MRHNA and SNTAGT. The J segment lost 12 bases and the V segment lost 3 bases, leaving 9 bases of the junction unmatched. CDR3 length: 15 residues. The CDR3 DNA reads TGTGCCAGCAGTGAGTCTGGGACTAGCGGGTCCCGGCAGTTCTTC. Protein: CASSESGTSGSRQFF.

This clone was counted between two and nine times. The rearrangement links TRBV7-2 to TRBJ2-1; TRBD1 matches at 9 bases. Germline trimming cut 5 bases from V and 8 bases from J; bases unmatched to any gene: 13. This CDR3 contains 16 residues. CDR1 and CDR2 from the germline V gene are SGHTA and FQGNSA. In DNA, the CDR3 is TGTGCCAGCAGCCGAGCTCCGGGACAGGGTAGGGATGAGCAGTTCTTC. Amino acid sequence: CASSRAPGQGRDEQFF.

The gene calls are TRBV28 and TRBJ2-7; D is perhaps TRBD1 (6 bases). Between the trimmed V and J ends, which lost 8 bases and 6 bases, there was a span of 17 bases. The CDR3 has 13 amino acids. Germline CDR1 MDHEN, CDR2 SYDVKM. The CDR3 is CASAGPQGSEQYF. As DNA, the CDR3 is TGTGCCAGCGCCGGACCCCAGGGGAGCGAGCAGTACTTC.

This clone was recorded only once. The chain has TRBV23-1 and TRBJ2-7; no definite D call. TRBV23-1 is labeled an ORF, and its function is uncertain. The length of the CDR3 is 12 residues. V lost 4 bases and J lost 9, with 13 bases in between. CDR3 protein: CASSLHRPRQYF. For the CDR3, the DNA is TGCGCCAGCAGTCTCCACCGGCCTAGGCAGTACTTC.

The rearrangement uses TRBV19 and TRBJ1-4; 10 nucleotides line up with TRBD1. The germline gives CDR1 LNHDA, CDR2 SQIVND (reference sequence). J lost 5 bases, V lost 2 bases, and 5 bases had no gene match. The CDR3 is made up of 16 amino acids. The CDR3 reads CASSIMDRGRNEKLFF. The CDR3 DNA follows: TGTGCCAGTAGTATAATGGACAGGGGGAGGAATGAAAAACTGTTTTTT.

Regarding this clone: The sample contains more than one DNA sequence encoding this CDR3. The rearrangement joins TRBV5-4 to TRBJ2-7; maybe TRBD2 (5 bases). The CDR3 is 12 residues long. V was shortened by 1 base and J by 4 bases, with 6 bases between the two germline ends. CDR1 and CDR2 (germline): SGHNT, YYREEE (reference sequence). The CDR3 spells CASSLTGYEQYF. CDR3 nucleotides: TGTGCCAGCAGCTTGACGGGATACGAGCAGTACTTC.

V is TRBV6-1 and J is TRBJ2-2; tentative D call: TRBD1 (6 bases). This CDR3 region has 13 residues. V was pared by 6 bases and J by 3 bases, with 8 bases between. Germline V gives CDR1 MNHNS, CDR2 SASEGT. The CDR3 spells CASRAGDTGELFF. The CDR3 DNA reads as TGTGCCAGCAGGGCAGGGGACACCGGGGAGCTGTTTTTT.

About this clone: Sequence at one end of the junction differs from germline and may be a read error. This CDR3 reads CATWDLGFYEQCF. In nucleotides, the CDR3 is TGTGCCACCTGGGACTTGGGGTTTTACGAGCAGTGCTTC. This sequence joins TRBV6-5 and TRBJ2-7; TRBD2 might be the D (6 bases). The CDR3 has 13 residues. In germline, CDR1 is MNHEY, CDR2 SVGAGI.

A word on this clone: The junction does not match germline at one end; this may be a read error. The CDR3 region is CASSLDGGGATF. The CDR3 DNA reads TGTGCCAGCAGCTTAGATGGAGGCGGGGCAACCTTC. The chain employs TRBV13 and TRBJ2-7; D is perhaps TRBD2 (6 bases). CDR1 and CDR2 from the germline V gene are PRHDT and FYEKMQ (reference sequence). This CDR3 has 12 amino acids.